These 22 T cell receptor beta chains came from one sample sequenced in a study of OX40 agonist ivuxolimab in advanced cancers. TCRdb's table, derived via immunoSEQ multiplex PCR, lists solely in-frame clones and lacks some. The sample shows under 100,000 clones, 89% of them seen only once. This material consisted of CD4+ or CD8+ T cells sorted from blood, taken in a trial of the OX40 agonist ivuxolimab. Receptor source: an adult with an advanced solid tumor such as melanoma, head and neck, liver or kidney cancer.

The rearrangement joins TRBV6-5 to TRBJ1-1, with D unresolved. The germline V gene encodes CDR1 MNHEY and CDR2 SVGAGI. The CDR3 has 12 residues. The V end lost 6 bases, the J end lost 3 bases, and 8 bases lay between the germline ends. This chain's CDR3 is CASSPRDTEAFF. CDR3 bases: TGTGCCAGCAGCCCTCGGGACACTGAAGCTTTCTTT.

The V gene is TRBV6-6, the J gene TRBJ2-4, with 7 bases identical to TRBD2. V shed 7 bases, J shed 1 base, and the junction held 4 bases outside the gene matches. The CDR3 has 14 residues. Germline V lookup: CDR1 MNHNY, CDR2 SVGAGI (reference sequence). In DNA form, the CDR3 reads TGTGCCAGCACCACCGGGGGGGCCAAAAACATTCAGTACTTC. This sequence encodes CASTTGGAKNIQYF.

CDR3 residues: CASRLRGVGQPQHF. The CDR3 DNA reads as TGTGCCAGCCGCCTCCGGGGGGTCGGTCAGCCCCAGCATTTT. V and J are TRBV19 and TRBJ1-5; a possible D gene is TRBD1 (5 bases). Germline-derived CDR1 and CDR2 are LNHDA and SQIVND (reference sequence). Trimming cost V 9 bases and J 6 bases, with 18 bases left between them. The CDR3 sequence is 14 residues long.

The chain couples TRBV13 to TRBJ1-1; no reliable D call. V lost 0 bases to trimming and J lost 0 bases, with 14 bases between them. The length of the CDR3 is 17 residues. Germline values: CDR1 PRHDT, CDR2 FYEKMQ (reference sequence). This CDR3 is CASSLGLGIALNTEAFF. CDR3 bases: TGTGCCAGCAGCTTAGGCCTCGGCATCGCCTTGAACACTGAAGCTTTCTTT.

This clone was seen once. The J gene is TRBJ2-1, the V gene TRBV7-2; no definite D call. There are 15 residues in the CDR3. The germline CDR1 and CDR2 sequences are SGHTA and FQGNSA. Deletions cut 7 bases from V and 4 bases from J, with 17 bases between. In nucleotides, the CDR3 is TGTGCCAGCAAGCTTAGACGTTCGGGTTACAATGAGCAGTTCTTC. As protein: CASKLRRSGYNEQFF.

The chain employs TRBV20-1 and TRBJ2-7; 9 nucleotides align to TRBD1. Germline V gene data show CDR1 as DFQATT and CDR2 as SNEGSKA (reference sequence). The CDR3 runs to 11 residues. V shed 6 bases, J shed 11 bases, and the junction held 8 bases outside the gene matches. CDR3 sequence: CSAMTGGLEYF. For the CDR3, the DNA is TGCAGTGCAATGACAGGGGGGTTGGAGTACTTC.

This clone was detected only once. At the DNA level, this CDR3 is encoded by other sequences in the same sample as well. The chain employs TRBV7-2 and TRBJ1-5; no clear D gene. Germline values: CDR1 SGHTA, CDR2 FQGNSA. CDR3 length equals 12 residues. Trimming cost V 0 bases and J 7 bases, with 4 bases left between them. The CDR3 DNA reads TGTGCCAGCAGCTTAGCTGGCCAGCCCCAGCATTTT. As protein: CASSLAGQPQHF.

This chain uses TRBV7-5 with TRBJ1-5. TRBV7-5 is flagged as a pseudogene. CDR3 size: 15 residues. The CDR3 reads CARSLIVAGNQPQHF. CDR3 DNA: TGTGCCAGAAGCTTAATCGTGGCGGGTAATCAGCCCCAGCATTTT.

Here the CDR3 reads CASSLRGSSYNEQFF. In DNA, the CDR3 is TGTGCCAGCAGCTTACGCGGGAGCTCCTACAATGAGCAGTTCTTC. The V call is TRBV7-8, the J call TRBJ2-1; 7 bases line up with TRBD2. The junction had 1 base not matched to a gene; V was cut back by 2 bases and J by 0 bases. Germline assignment: CDR1 SGHVS and CDR2 FQNEAQ. The CDR3 runs to 15 residues.

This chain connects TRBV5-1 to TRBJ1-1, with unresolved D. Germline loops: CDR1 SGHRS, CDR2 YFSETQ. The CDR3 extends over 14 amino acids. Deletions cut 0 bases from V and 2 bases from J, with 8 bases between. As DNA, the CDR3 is TGCGCCAGCAGCTTGGGGACGGAAAACACTGAAGCTTTCTTT. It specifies CASSLGTENTEAFF. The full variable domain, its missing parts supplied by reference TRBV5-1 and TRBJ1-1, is KAGVTQTPRYLIKTRGQQVTLSCSPISGHRSVSWYQQTPGQGLQFLFEYFSETQRNKGNFPGRFSGRQFSNSRSEMNVSTLELGDSALYLCASSLGTENTEAFFGQGTRLTVV.

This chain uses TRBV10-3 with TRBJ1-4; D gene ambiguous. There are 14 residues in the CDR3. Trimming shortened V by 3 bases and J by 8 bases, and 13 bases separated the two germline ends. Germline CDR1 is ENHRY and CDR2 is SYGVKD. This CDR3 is CAISDVRDGEKLFF. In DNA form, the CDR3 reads TGTGCCATCAGTGATGTAAGGGATGGGGAAAAACTGTTTTTT.

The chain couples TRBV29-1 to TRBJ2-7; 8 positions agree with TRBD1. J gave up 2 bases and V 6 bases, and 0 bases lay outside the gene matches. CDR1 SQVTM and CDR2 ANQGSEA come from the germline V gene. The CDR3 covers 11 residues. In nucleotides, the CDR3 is TGCAGCGTGACAGGGGCCTACGAGCAGTACTTC. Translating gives CSVTGAYEQYF.

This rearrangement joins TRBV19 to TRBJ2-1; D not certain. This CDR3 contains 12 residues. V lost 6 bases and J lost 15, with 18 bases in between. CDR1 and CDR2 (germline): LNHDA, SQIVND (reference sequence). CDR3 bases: TGTGCCAGTAGACCGTCCCTTAGTGCGATGTTCTTC. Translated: CASRPSLSAMFF.

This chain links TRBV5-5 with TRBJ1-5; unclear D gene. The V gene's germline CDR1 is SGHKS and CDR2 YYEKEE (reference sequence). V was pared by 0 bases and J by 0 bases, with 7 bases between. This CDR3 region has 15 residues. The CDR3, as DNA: TGTGCCAGCAGCTTGGGCCCGAATAGCAATCAGCCCCAGCATTTT. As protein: CASSLGPNSNQPQHF.

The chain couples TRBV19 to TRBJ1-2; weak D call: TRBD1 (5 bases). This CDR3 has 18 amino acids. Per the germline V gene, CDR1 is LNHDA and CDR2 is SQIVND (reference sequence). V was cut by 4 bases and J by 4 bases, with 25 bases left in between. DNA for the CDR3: TGTGCCAGTAGTACCGGTGGGCAGGGACGACTTATTGGCTATGGCTACACCTTC. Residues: CASSTGGQGRLIGYGYTF.

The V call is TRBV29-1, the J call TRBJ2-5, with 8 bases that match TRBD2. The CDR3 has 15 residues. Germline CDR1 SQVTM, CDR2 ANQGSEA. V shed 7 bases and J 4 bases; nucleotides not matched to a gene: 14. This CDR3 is CSAAGQRERGETQYF. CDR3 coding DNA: TGCAGCGCAGCGGGGCAGCGGGAGCGAGGAGAGACCCAGTACTTC.

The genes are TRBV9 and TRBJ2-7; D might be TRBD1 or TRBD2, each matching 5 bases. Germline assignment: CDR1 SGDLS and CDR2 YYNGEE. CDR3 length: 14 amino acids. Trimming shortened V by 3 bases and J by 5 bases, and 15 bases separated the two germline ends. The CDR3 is CASSGPGTDDEQYF. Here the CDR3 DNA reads TGTGCCAGCAGCGGGCCCGGGACGGATGACGAGCAGTACTTC.

CDR3 DNA: TGCGCCAGCAGCTCGGGACAGGGGGCAGGGGAGACCCAGTACTTC. Protein sequence: CASSSGQGAGETQYF. The chain is built from TRBV5-1 and TRBJ2-5; 12 positions match TRBD1. The V gene's germline CDR1 is SGHRS and CDR2 YFSETQ. The CDR3 sequence is 15 residues long. V lost 3 bases, J lost 5 bases, and 5 bases stayed unmatched. The full variable domain, completed using reference TRBV5-1 and TRBJ2-5, is KAGVTQTPRYLIKTRGQQVTLSCSPISGHRSVSWYQQTPGQGLQFLFEYFSETQRNKGNFPGRFSGRQFSNSRSEMNVSTLELGDSALYLCASSSGQGAGETQYFGPGTRLLVL.

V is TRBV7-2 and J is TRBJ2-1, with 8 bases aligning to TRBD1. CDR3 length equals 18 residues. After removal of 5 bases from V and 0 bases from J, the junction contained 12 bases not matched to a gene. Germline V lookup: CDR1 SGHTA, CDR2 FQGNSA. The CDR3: CASSPRGTGTGSYNEQFF. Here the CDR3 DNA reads TGTGCCAGCAGCCCAAGGGGCACCGGGACAGGCTCCTACAATGAGCAGTTCTTC.

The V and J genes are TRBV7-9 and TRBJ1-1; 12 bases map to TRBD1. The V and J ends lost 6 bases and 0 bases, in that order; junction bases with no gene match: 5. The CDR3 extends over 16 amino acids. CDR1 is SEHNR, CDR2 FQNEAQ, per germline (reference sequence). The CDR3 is CASSLRDRGLNTEAFF. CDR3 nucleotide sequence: TGTGCCAGCAGTTTGCGGGACAGGGGGCTGAACACTGAAGCTTTCTTT.

CDR3 sequence: CAWSVYTAGELFF. The CDR3 DNA follows: TGTGCCTGGAGTGTTTACACGGCCGGGGAGCTGTTTTTT. The chain combines TRBV30 with TRBJ2-2, with D uncertain. Trimming shortened V by 0 bases and J by 6 bases, and 8 bases separated the two germline ends. The CDR3 consists of 13 residues. The V gene's germline CDR1 is GTSNPN and CDR2 SVGIG (reference sequence). The whole variable domain, filled in from reference TRBV30 and TRBJ2-2, reads SQTIHQWPATLVQPVGSPLSLECTVEGTSNPNLYWYRQAAGRGLQLLFYSVGIGQISSEVPQNLSASRPQDRQFILSSKKLLLSDSGFYLCAWSVYTAGELFFGEGSRLTVL.

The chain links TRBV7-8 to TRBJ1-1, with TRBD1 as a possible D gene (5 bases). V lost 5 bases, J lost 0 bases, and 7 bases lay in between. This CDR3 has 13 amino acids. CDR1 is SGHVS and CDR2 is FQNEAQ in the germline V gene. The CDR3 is CASSGHLNTEAFF. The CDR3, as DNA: TGTGCCAGCAGCGGACATCTGAACACTGAAGCTTTCTTT.